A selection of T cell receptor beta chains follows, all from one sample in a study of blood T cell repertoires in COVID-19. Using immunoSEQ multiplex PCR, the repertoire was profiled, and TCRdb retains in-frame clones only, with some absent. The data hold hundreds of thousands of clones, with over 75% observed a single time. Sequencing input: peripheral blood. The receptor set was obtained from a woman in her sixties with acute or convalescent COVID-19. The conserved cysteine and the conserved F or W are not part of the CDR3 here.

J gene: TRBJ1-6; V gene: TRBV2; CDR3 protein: ASSDGTAYNSPLH
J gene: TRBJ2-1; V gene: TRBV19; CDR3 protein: ASSTIAGGHLSYNEQF
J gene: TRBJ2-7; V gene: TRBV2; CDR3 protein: ASSEAHQGTYEQY
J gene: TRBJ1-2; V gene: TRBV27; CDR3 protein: ASSLRGNYGYT
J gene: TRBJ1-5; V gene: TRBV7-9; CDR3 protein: ASSPGWRDNQPQH
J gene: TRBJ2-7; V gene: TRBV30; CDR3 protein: AWSLAGGIFHEQY
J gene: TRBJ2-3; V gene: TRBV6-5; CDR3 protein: ASGRITDTQY
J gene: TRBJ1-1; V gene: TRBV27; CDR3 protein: ASRGWARGTEAF
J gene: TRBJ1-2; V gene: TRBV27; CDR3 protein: ASNPRWGVASGYT
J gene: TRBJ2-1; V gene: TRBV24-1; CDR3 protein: ATGSSGRVQYEQF
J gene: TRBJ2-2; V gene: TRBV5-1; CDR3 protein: ASSFVAGGPHTGELF
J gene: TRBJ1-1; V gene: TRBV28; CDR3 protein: ASSAGQGGTSNTEAF
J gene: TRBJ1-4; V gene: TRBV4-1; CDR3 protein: ASSQARQTANEKLF